One and the same sample provided the 31 T cell receptor beta chains below, sequenced in a study of breast tumors, draining lymph nodes, adjacent tissues. In TCRdb, the multiplex PCR reads were re-called with MiXCR into one record per CDR3 protein. The top ten hold more than 1% of the sample, which has 290,000 or so distinct CDR3 sequences, over 25% seen once. Breast cancer patients provided tissue from their axillary draining lymph nodes. Sample: axillary lymph node tissue. These receptors all stem from a female donor with breast cancer. Some clones in this sample may be carry-over from other donors' samples.

A word on this clonotype: This clone may be a read error of a much larger clone one base away. CDR3: CSAALGIAGGIDEQFF. CDR3 in DNA: TGCAGTGCTGCCCTCGGAATAGCGGGAGGAATCGATGAGCAGTTCTTC. The chain carries TRBV20-1 and TRBJ2-1; 10 positions agree with TRBD2. CDR1 is DFQATT and CDR2 is SNEGSKA in the germline V gene (reference sequence). This CDR3 region has 16 residues. Unmatched junction bases numbered 15, after V lost 5 bases and J lost 8 bases.

The table lists this clonotype with many counts. The rearrangement links TRBV7-9 to TRBJ2-5; no firm D call. The CDR3 is 14 residues long. Germline CDR1 SEHNR, CDR2 FQNEAQ (reference sequence). With 2 bases removed from V and 3 bases from J, the gap between germline ends came to 10 bases. This CDR3 is CASSLTNSEETQYF. CDR3 nucleotide sequence: TGTGCCAGCAGCTTAACGAACTCCGAAGAGACCCAGTACTTC.

To note about this clonotype: This is likely a read error, given that the CDR3 carries no conserved phenylalanine or tryptophan at its end. The rearrangement links TRBV19 to TRBJ1-6; D is undetermined. This CDR3 has 12 residues. Trimming took 6 bases from V and 8 from J, leaving 8 bases between them. Per the germline V gene, CDR1 is LNHDA and CDR2 is SQIVND (reference sequence). The CDR3 sequence: CASSMVHSPLHL. The CDR3 DNA reads as TGTGCCAGTAGCATGGTACATTCACCCCTCCACCTT.

This clonotype was picked up a small number of times. At one end the junction does not follow the germline gene, possibly because of a read error. The chain is built from TRBV18 and TRBJ2-7; 9 bases match TRBD1. Per the germline V gene, CDR1 is KGHSH and CDR2 is LQKENI. CDR3 length: 16 residues. The CDR3 spells CASSPWSGTGTYEQYF. CDR3 sequence (DNA): TGTGCCAGCTCACCCTGGTCCGGGACAGGGACGTACGAGCAGTATTTC.

Notes on this clonotype: It is likely a read error, because the conserved phenylalanine at the end of the CDR3 is missing. This sequence joins TRBV29-1 and TRBJ2-5, with 8 bases fitting TRBD2. Germline-derived CDR1 and CDR2 are SQVTM and ANQGSEA. There are 15 residues in the CDR3. Trimming removed 4 bases from V and 2 bases from J; junction bases left unmatched: 9. Here the CDR3 reads CSVAAGGPQQETQYL. DNA for the CDR3: TGCAGCGTTGCGGCGGGAGGTCCCCAACAAGAGACCCAGTACCTC.

In its sample, this clonotype was seen many times. A read error may produce the germline difference seen at one junction end. The V call is TRBV5-5, the J call TRBJ2-5; D gene uncertain. The germline V gene encodes CDR1 SGHKS and CDR2 YYEKEE (reference sequence). This CDR3 is 18 amino acids long. The CDR3 region is CASSSLRTALMVKEAQYF. CDR3 sequence (DNA): TGTGCCAGCAGCTCCCTGAGGACGGCCTTGATGGTTAAAGAGGCCCAGTACTTC.

As concerns this clonotype: This may stem from a read error, because a much larger clone lies one nucleotide away. Here the CDR3 omits its conserved ending phenylalanine or tryptophan, so a read error is the likely source. The V gene is TRBV11-2, the J gene TRBJ2-1; D may be TRBD2 (5 bases). The CDR3 runs to 15 residues. Trimming stripped 5 bases from V and 5 bases from J, with 16 bases between. Germline V CDR1 and CDR2: SGHAT, FQNNGV. The CDR3 is CASSQSITRDNEQFI. Written as DNA, the CDR3 is TGTGCCAGCAGCCAGTCCATTACTAGAGACAATGAGCAGTTCATC.

This clonotype was detected ten times or more. The chain combines TRBV5-8 with TRBJ2-2; no clear D. Germline V gene sequence: CDR1 SGHTS, CDR2 YDEGEE. V lost 0 bases to trimming and J lost 6 bases, with 9 bases between them. The CDR3 consists of 14 residues. The CDR3 sequence: CASSLGGVAGELFF. CDR3 sequence (DNA): TGTGCCAGCAGCTTGGGTGGTGTGGCCGGGGAGCTGTTTTTT.

As regards this clonotype: This sequence may be a read error, since a much larger clone differs from it by one base. The CDR3 ends on some other residue instead of the conserved phenylalanine or tryptophan, so this is likely a read error. The chain couples TRBV20-1 to TRBJ2-7, with TRBD1 matching 9 bases. The CDR3 is made up of 15 amino acids. Trimming at V came to 2 bases and at J to 2 bases, leaving 7 bases not matched to a gene. The germline V gene has CDR1 DFQATT and CDR2 SNEGSKA (reference sequence). CDR3 protein: CSARPQQGAAYEQYL. The DNA of the CDR3 is TGCAGTGCTAGACCTCAACAGGGGGCAGCCTACGAGCAGTACCTC.

This clonotype was recorded at least ten times. The chain uses TRBV6-5 and TRBJ2-6, with D maybe TRBD1 (5 bases). CDR3 size: 18 residues. Trimming removed 6 bases at V and 0 bases at J, with 18 bases between. In germline, CDR1 is MNHEY, CDR2 SVGAGI. In nucleotides, the CDR3 is TGTGCCAGCAGGCTCTACTGGCAGGACAACTCTGGGGCCAACGTCCTGACTTTC. This encodes CASRLYWQDNSGANVLTF.

The J gene is TRBJ2-7, the V gene TRBV27, with 8 bases lining up with TRBD1. Looked up from germline, CDR1 is MNHEY and CDR2 is SMNVEV (reference sequence). The CDR3 totals 15 residues. V gave up 0 bases and J gave up 5 bases; unmatched junction bases: 6. CDR3 nucleotide sequence: TGTGCCAGCAGTTTATCGGTGGACAGGGAACACGAGCAGTACTTC. Residues: CASSLSVDREHEQYF.

The genes are TRBV10-3 and TRBJ2-1; D uncertain. The CDR3 is 12 amino acids. Per the germline V gene, CDR1 is ENHRY and CDR2 is SYGVKD. V was clipped by 2 bases and J by 7 bases, with 6 bases between them. The CDR3 nucleotides read TGTGCCATCAGTGAGGCAAGTAATGAGCAGTTCTTC. Protein product: CAISEASNEQFF.

Note on this clonotype: This may come from a read error, since a much larger clone is one base off. The rearrangement uses TRBV5-8 and TRBJ2-5, with no clear D. This CDR3 is 15 amino acids long. Trimming left V 4 bases short and J 1 base short, with 14 bases between. CDR1 and CDR2 (germline): SGHTS, YDEGEE. The CDR3 region is CASSPGPALQETQYF. The CDR3 nucleotides read TGTGCCAGCAGCCCCGGGCCGGCACTCCAAGAGACCCAGTACTTC.

This clonotype has a count of ten or more. The V and J genes are TRBV11-2 and TRBJ2-5, with D uncertain. The CDR3 has 15 residues. With 1 base removed from V and 1 base from J, the gap between germline ends came to 10 bases. Germline lookup yields CDR1 SGHAT and CDR2 FQNNGV. The CDR3 sequence is CASSLGGTPQETQYF. CDR3 nucleotides: TGTGCCAGCAGCTTAGGGGGAACACCCCAAGAGACCCAGTACTTC.

This clonotype has a handful of counts. V and J are TRBV5-6 and TRBJ2-3; D might be TRBD2 (6 bases). The germline CDR1 and CDR2 sequences are SGHDT and YYEEEE. There are 15 residues in the CDR3. V was clipped by 6 bases and J by 9 bases, with 23 bases between them. The CDR3 nucleotides are TGTGCCAGCACCCCCGGGACTTTCACGGATGGGACGCAGTATTTT. Translated: CASTPGTFTDGTQYF.

A word on this clonotype: This may be a read error, as it is one base from a much larger clone. The CDR3 ends on some other residue instead of the conserved phenylalanine or tryptophan, so this is likely a read error. J is TRBJ2-3 and V is TRBV7-2, with a weak D call TRBD2 (5 bases). Germline CDR1 reads SGHTA; CDR2 reads FQGNSA. This CDR3 has 16 residues. V lost 5 bases to trimming and J lost 0 bases, with 15 bases between them. CDR3 in amino acids: CASSLRLTGSTDTQYL. The CDR3 nucleotides read TGTGCCAGCAGCCTTCGACTAACGGGAAGCACAGATACGCAGTATCTT.

The rearrangement links TRBV5-1 to TRBJ1-3; D is unclear. CDR1 and CDR2 from the germline V gene are SGHRS and YFSETQ. The CDR3 is made up of 12 amino acids. Trimming removed 10 bases at V and 7 bases at J, with 15 bases between. In nucleotides, the CDR3 is TGCGCCCCCAGGCTGGGCGCGAACACCATATATTTT. It encodes CAPRLGANTIYF.

This clonotype was counted at least ten times. V usage is TRBV29-1 and J usage is TRBJ2-3; D gene uncertain. CDR1 is SQVTM, CDR2 ANQGSEA, per germline. The CDR3 has 11 amino acids. V was clipped by 5 bases and J by 2 bases, with 5 bases between them. The CDR3 nucleotides are TGCAGCGTTCGGGCCACAGATACGCAGTATTTT. Its protein is CSVRATDTQYF.

This clonotype appeared a few times. V and J are TRBV3-1 and TRBJ2-5; D may be TRBD1 (6 bases). V was trimmed by 0 bases and J by 3 bases, leaving 14 bases between them. The CDR3 extends over 16 amino acids. Germline V gives CDR1 LGHDT, CDR2 YNNKEL (reference sequence). For the CDR3, the DNA is TGTGCCAGCAGCCAAGATTTCCGGACAGCCAAAGAGACCCAGTACTTC. Protein: CASSQDFRTAKETQYF.

This clonotype was picked up a small number of times. A much bigger clone sits one base away, suggesting this may be a read error. This chain connects TRBV20-1 to TRBJ2-5, with 7 bases that match TRBD2. The trim removed 0 bases at V and 14 bases at J, leaving 18 bases unmatched. The length of the CDR3 is 15 residues. Germline CDR1 is DFQATT and CDR2 is SNEGSKA (reference sequence). The CDR3 DNA is TGCAGTGCTAGAGATCCGGCGCTAGCGGCAGTGGAACTCTACTTC. It yields the protein CSARDPALAAVELYF.

In the case of this clonotype: A much larger clone lies one base from this, so it may be a read error. This chain uses TRBV5-1 with TRBJ2-7; D may be TRBD1 or TRBD2 (5 bases each). Germline V gives CDR1 SGHRS, CDR2 YFSETQ. There are 15 residues in the CDR3. The V gene lost 0 bases and the J gene lost 4 bases, with 14 bases spanning the gap. The CDR3 DNA is TGCGCCAGCAGCTTGGAGGGGACCCTCCTATACGAGCAGTACTTC. It translates to CASSLEGTLLYEQYF.

The V and J genes are TRBV15 and TRBJ2-5, with D hard to call. This CDR3 comprises 15 residues. The V gene lost 2 bases and the J gene lost 5 bases, with 15 bases spanning the gap. Germline V gives CDR1 LNHNV, CDR2 YYDKDF (reference sequence). CDR3 nucleotides: TGTGCCACCAGCAGAACGGGTCTGAACGGGGAGACCCAGTACTTC. Protein: CATSRTGLNGETQYF.

The chain has TRBV27 and TRBJ2-2; tentative D call: TRBD1 (6 bases). Per germline, CDR1 MNHEY and CDR2 SMNVEV (reference sequence). The V and J ends lost 4 bases and 3 bases respectively, with 9 bases between them. The CDR3 length is 14 residues. In DNA form, the CDR3 reads TGTGCCAGCAGTTCTCAGGGGTACACCGGGGAGCTGTTTTTT. Amino acids: CASSSQGYTGELFF.

Ten or more counts support this clonotype. This chain connects TRBV13 to TRBJ2-1, with TRBD2 identical over 13 bases. This CDR3 spans 16 amino acids. The V and J ends lost 5 bases and 6 bases, in that order; junction bases with no gene match: 7. Germline V lookup: CDR1 PRHDT, CDR2 FYEKMQ (reference sequence). The CDR3 DNA reads TGTGCCAGCAGCGTCGGACTAGCGGGAGTTCGCAATGAGCAGTTCTTC. Translation gives CASSVGLAGVRNEQFF.

This clonotype was observed at least ten times. J is TRBJ1-3 and V is TRBV11-2; no definite D call. The germline V gene has CDR1 SGHAT and CDR2 FQNNGV. V was shortened by 3 bases and J by 4 bases, with 7 bases between the two germline ends. This CDR3 spans 13 amino acids. CDR3 in DNA: TGTGCCAGCAGCTTTATGTCAGGAAACACCATATATTTT. Translation: CASSFMSGNTIYF.

This clonotype was counted ten times or more. This sequence joins TRBV10-3 and TRBJ2-7; either TRBD1 or TRBD2 may supply D (6 bases each). Germline assignment: CDR1 ENHRY and CDR2 SYGVKD. V was pared by 6 bases and J by 7 bases, with 19 bases between. The CDR3 length is 14 residues. The CDR3 DNA follows: TGTGCCATCAGGCCGGGACAAAACCGGGGGGAGCAGTACTTC. This codes for CAIRPGQNRGEQYF.

This clonotype was seen many times. The chain joins TRBV11-3 to TRBJ2-2; D unresolved. Germline lookup yields CDR1 SGHNT and CDR2 YENEEA. This CDR3 is built from 12 residues. Deletions cut 1 base from V and 11 bases from J, with 8 bases between. The CDR3 loop reads CASSLVIGELFF. CDR3 sequence (DNA): TGTGCCAGCAGCTTAGTAATCGGAGAGCTGTTTTTT.

The V and J genes are TRBV12-5 and TRBJ2-5; 16 nucleotides match TRBD2. The CDR3 loop spans 16 amino acids. From germline, CDR1 is LGHNT and CDR2 FRNRAP. The CDR3: CASSSGTSGRVETQYF. The DNA of the CDR3 is TGTGCCAGCAGTTCCGGGACTAGCGGGAGGGTGGAGACCCAGTACTTC.

The chain is built from TRBV7-3 and TRBJ2-3; 7 bases match TRBD2. V dropped 9 bases and J dropped 4; count of bases not matched to a gene: 10. This CDR3 region has 14 residues. The V gene's germline CDR1 is SGHTA and CDR2 FQGTGA. The CDR3 here is CASSITGRPDTQYF. CDR3 bases: TGTGCCAGTAGTATTACCGGGAGGCCAGATACGCAGTATTTT.

This clonotype was observed at least ten times. The chain carries TRBV6-4 and TRBJ2-1, with D unresolved. The CDR3 spans 13 residues. Trimming cost V 2 bases and J 4 bases, with 6 bases left between them. CDR1 and CDR2 (germline): MRHNA, SNTAGT. DNA of the CDR3: TGTGCCAGCAGTGACCAACTTTACAATGAGCAGTTCTTC. Protein: CASSDQLYNEQFF.

This clonotype was seen at least ten times. This chain links TRBV20-1 with TRBJ2-7; 7 bases are shared with TRBD1. The CDR3 is 12 amino acids. Germline V gene sequence: CDR1 DFQATT, CDR2 SNEGSKA (reference sequence). Trimming at V came to 6 bases and at J to 0 bases, leaving 2 bases not matched to a gene. The DNA for the CDR3 is TGCAGTGCCAGGACAGGCTCCTACGAGCAGTACTTC. Translated: CSARTGSYEQYF.